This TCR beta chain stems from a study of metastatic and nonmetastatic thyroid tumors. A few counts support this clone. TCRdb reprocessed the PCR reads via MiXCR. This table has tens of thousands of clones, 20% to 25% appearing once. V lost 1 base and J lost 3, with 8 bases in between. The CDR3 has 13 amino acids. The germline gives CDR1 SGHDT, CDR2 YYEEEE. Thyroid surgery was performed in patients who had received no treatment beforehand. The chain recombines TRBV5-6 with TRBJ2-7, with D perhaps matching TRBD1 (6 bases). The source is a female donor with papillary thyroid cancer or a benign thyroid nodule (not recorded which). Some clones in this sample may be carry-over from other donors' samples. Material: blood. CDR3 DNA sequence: TGTGCCAGCAGCTTGCAGGGGCGCTACGAGCAGTACTTC. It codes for CASSLQGRYEQYF. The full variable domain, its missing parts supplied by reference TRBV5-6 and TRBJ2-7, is DAGVTQSPTHLIKTRGQQVTLRCSPKSGHDTVSWYQQALGQGPQFIFQYYEEEERQRGNFPDRFSGHQFPNYSSELNVNALLLGDSALYLCASSLQGRYEQYFGPGTRLTVT.